This paragraph covers one T cell receptor (beta chain) sequence. Its antigen specificity is not known. Within one base of it there is no much larger clone, and no base qualities were kept. TCR CDR3 regions were amplified from genomic DNA by multiplex PCR using the deep immunoSEQ assay. Extracted genomic DNA from each cell subset was distributed evenly across all wells of several immunoSEQ 96-well plates, and each plate was treated as a replicate. For sorted subsets, 200 to 250 ng genomic DNA, equal to approximately 30,000 T cell genomes, was loaded into each replicate PCR. Purified libraries were quantified with a Qubit 3.0 fluorometer, sized on a Bioanalyzer 2100, and re-quantified with the KAPA Library Quantification kit. Each immunoSEQ 96-well plate was sequenced on its own single-read 150-cycle Illumina NextSeq 550 flow cell. The authors' analysis ran thus. Because only junctional sequences without quality scores were contained in the immunoSEQ output, filtering matching that applied to full-length reads could not be performed. To assign V/J genes and CDR3, sequences were annotated against IMGT germline references using PyIR, a Python wrapper for IgBLAST v1.9. Any read was removed if the V/J assignment was weak (E-value above 1e-6), the CDR3 was missing, or the read contained stop codons, out-of-frame junctions, or ambiguous translated residues. V3J clonotypes were defined as sequences sharing the same inferred V gene, J gene, and CDR3 amino acid sequence. To compute the percentage overlap between repertoires, the number of shared unique clonotypes was divided by the size of the smaller repertoire. RTK rarefaction, the Chao1 estimator, and Recon v2.1 estimates of unobserved clonotypes were used to assess repertoire richness. For all TCRbeta clonotypes obtained by the gDNA method from a handful of donors, generation probabilities were computed with OLGA. In its TCRdb copy, this immuneACCESS table keeps in-frame sequences only and misses some clones. Where compared with another copy, unresolved V genes explain less than half of these, and the others have no known cause. The V and J calls and the clone size are those of that table, but D and trimming were determined from the DNA. The sample includes hundreds of thousands of clones, with 74% observed a single time. The ten largest clones add up to 1.5% to 2% of the sample.

The donors were healthy, HIV-negative adults who had no recently reported acute infections or vaccinations. Every donor was a Caucasian adult living in Nashville, Tennessee, USA. CD4+ T cells were enriched by magnetic negative selection, after which naive cells were positively selected on CD45RA and the negative fraction was taken as the memory subset. After blood collection by leukapheresis, PBMCs were isolated using Ficoll-Histopaque density gradient centrifugation and then cryopreserved in the vapor phase of liquid nitrogen. Analytical flow cytometry was used to check the purity and quantity of each magnetically sorted T cell population. Genomic DNA was isolated from every sorted fraction and measured by UV absorbance on a Nanodrop 2000c. These data originate in a study of shared clonotypes between healthy human individuals (dated by TCRdb to about 2020). General notes on the study: The cohort comprised two women and three men aged 18 to 49 years. For each donor, CD4 naive and CD4 memory were each run on three plates, CD8 naive on two plates, and CD8 memory on one plate. To estimate repertoire size and how much clonotypes are shared between individuals, the study performed deep sequencing of blood TCR repertoires from 4 to 6 healthy adults. To increase sequencing depth and limit assay-specific biases, TCR repertoire library preparation and sequencing were carried out by different laboratories using diverse techniques. Per donor, leukapheresis produced somewhere between about 0.85 and 10 billion PBMCs. General conclusions and limits of the study: Pairwise subsampling indicated that sequencing depth was expected to affect the degree of clonotype sharing among donors. Roughly 5% of naive CD4, around 3.6% of naive CD8, roughly 2.4% of memory CD4, and around 0.4% of memory CD8 clonotypes were shared across several donors. Estimated clonotype richness was generally larger for naive than for memory subsets. Higher generation probabilities were observed for clonotypes shared by all four sorted-subset donors than for non-shared clonotypes. The small number of donors limited the genetic and exposure-history diversity represented. Only blood was sampled, and tissue TCR repertoires likely differ from those in blood. Incomplete sequencing was indicated by rarefaction of sorted-subset datasets, despite the large sequencing depth.

At the junction V is shortened by 2 bases and J by 4 bases, with 13 bases in between. As encoded in the germline V gene, CDR1 is SGHTA while CDR2 is FQGNSA. Taken from cysteine to phenylalanine, the CDR3 has 15 residues. Of all the DNA, just the CDR3 is kept, 45 bases in frame from base 1. Here the chain combines TRBV7-2 and TRBJ2-3, with the D gene not confidently named. This clonotype was sampled from a woman in her twenties or thirties in good health. Sequencing was performed on memory CD4+ T cells sorted from blood. The sample's cell subset or site label, decoded: CD45RA-negative fraction. The CDR3 region has the sequence CASSLLALVADTQYF. The DNA is TGTGCCAGCAGCTTATTAGCCCTTGTGGCAGATACGCAGTATTTT.